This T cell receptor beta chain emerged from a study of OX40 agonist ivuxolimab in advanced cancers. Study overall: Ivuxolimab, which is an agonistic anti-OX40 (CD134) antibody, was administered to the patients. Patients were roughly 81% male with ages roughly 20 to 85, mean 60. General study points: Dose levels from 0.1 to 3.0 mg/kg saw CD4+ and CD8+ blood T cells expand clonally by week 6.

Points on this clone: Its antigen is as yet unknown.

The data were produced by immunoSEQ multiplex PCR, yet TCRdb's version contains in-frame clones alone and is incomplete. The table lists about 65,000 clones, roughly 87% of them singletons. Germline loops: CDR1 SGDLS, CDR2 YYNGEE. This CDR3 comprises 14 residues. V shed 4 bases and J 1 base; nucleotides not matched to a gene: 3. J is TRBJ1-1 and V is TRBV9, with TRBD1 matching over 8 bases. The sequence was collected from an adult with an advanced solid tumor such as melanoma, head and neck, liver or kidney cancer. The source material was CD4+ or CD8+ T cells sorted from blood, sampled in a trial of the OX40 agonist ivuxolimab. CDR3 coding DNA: TGTGCCAGCAGCTCCGACAGGGGGAACACTGAAGCTTTCTTT. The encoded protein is CASSSDRGNTEAFF.